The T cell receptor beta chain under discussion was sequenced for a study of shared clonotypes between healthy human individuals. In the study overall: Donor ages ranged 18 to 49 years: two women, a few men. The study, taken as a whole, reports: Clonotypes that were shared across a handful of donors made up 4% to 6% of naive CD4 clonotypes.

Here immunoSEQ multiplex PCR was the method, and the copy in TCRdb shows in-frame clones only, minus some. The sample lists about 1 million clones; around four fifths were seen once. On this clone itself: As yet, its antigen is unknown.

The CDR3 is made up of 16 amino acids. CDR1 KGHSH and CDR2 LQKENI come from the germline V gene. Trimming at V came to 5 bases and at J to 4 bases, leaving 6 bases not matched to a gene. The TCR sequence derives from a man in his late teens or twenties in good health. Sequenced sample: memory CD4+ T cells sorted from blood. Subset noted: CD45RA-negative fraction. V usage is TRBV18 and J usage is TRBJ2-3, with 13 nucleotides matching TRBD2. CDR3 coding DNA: TGTGCCAGCTCATCCACTAGCGGGGGGGCGTCAGATACGCAGTATTTT. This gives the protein CASSSTSGGASDTQYF.